The rows below give T cell receptor beta chains drawn from one sample of a study of Graves' ophthalmopathy and Graves' hyperthyroidism. Each CDR3 protein gets one entry after TCRdb re-called the multiplex PCR reads with MiXCR. The sample includes about 550,000 distinct CDR3 sequences, just under 40% of them seen just once. The sequencing sample was made of peripheral blood or thyroid tissue (not recorded which). The receptors derive from an adult man with Graves' hyperthyroidism. Both conserved end residues are part of each CDR3. A D gene is named only where the DNA matches it firmly. Clone size appears in some rows only: once, few, many, or a class for an expanded clone.

D: TRBD1; J: TRBJ2-2; V: TRBV7-9; size: many; CDR3: CASSLLTGTGDTGELFF; DNA: TGTGCCAGCAGCTTACTTACCGGGACAGGAGACACCGGGGAGCTGTTTTTT
D: TRBD2; J: TRBJ2-7; V: TRBV20-1; size: .; CDR3: CSAAHSGSSYEQYF; DNA: TGCAGTGCTGCTCACAGCGGGAGTTCCTACGAGCAGTACTTC
D: TRBD1; J: TRBJ1-2; V: TRBV7-9; size: many; CDR3: CASSRTGEEANYGYTF; DNA: TGTGCCAGCAGCAGAACAGGGGAAGAGGCTAACTATGGCTACACCTTC
D: .; J: TRBJ1-2; V: TRBV30; size: few; CDR3: CAWSGTEAPGYTF; DNA: TGTGCCTGGAGTGGGACGGAGGCACCTGGCTACACCTTC
D: TRBD2; J: TRBJ2-5; V: TRBV20-1; size: many; CDR3: CSARDPWLAGGGETQYF; DNA: TGCAGTGCTAGAGATCCATGGCTAGCGGGGGGTGGGGAGACCCAGTACTTC
D: TRBD1; J: TRBJ2-2; V: TRBV2; size: few; CDR3: CASSGGTGYTGELFF; DNA: TGTGCCAGCAGTGGTGGGACAGGGTACACCGGGGAGCTGTTTTTT
D: TRBD1; J: TRBJ2-7; V: TRBV7-9; size: many; CDR3: CASSLETGFNEQYF; DNA: TGTGCCAGCAGCTTAGAGACAGGGTTCAACGAGCAGTACTTC
D: .; J: TRBJ2-4; V: TRBV7-2; size: .; CDR3: CASSLRDDIQYF; DNA: TGTGCCAGCAGCTTGCGGGACGACATTCAGTACTTC
D: .; J: TRBJ2-3; V: TRBV5-1; size: .; CDR3: CASSLGGTADTQYF; DNA: TGCGCCAGCAGCTTGGGCGGGACAGCAGATACGCAGTATTTT
D: TRBD1; J: TRBJ1-1; V: TRBV19; size: .; CDR3: CASSIEGQGRPAFF; DNA: TGTGCCAGTAGTATAGAAGGACAGGGGCGGCCAGCTTTCTTT
D: .; J: TRBJ1-1; V: TRBV29-1; size: many; CDR3: CSVEPGNTEAFF; DNA: TGCAGCGTTGAACCAGGGAACACTGAAGCTTTCTTT
D: TRBD1; J: TRBJ1-2; V: TRBV2; size: many; CDR3: CASSGALGTGYGYTF; DNA: TGTGCCAGCAGTGGAGCGCTCGGGACAGGCTATGGCTACACCTTC
D: TRBD1; J: TRBJ2-7; V: TRBV7-9; size: many; CDR3: CASSLGQNTYEQYF; DNA: TGTGCCAGCAGCTTGGGACAGAATACCTACGAGCAGTACTTC
D: .; J: TRBJ2-5; V: TRBV9; size: many; CDR3: CASSHREGQETQYF; DNA: TGTGCCAGCAGCCACCGAGAGGGTCAAGAGACCCAGTACTTC
D: .; J: TRBJ1-4; V: TRBV4-2; size: .; CDR3: CASSPTGYEKLFF; DNA: TGTGCCAGCAGCCCTACAGGTTACGAAAAACTGTTTTTT